This T cell receptor (beta chain) stems from a study of T cells in Graves' hyperthyroidism and ophthalmopathy. Researchers amplified the TCR beta CDR3 regions from RNA transcripts. Researchers ran a first-round RT-PCR on the TCR CDR3 using the HTBI primer set. One entry per CDR3 protein results from TCRdb running MiXCR on the multiplex PCR reads. The sample includes under 550,000 distinct CDR3 sequences, 15% to 20% seen only once; the top ten take 45% to 50%. Individuals with ophthalmopathy presented a Clinical Activity Score of at least 3, a NOSPECS grade of at least 4 and a duration under 3 months. Diagnoses were established using clinical symptoms, serum thyroxine and TRAb, thyroid ultrasound and orbital computed tomography. For this clonotype: What it recognizes is unknown.

Whole-study findings and limits: Most thyroid clonotypes that were expanded above 0.001 also turned up in blood.

The receptor comes from a man aged 35 to 55 with Graves' ophthalmopathy. The sample comprised blood.

Written as DNA, the CDR3 is TGTGCCAGCAGTGAAAGGGCTTCAGCCTACACTGAAGCTTTCTTT. It yields the protein CASSERASAYTEAFF. The rearrangement uses TRBV6-1 and TRBJ1-1, with D unclear. V shed 2 bases and J shed 3 bases, with 13 bases lying between them. The CDR3 loop spans 15 amino acids. Germline lookup yields CDR1 MNHNS and CDR2 SASEGT.